This T cell receptor beta chain comes out of a study of blood T cells in healthy people across ages. It was with a sample-barcoded 5' primer and a J-beta primer mix that a second PCR of about 7 to 12 cycles was run. Each TCR beta cDNA got a 12-nucleotide random molecular identifier. TCRdb processed the 5' RACE reads anew with MiXCR; each CDR3 protein has one entry. The sample consists of some 1.6 million distinct CDR3 sequences, approximately 32% of them appearing once. Concerning this clonotype itself: Its target is unknown.

PBMCs, at least 6.5 million per sample, were isolated. The study's findings and limits: Roughly linear age-related decline in beta diversity appeared, significant by age around 36.

This CDR3 has 16 amino acids. Trimming took off 3 bases at V and 4 bases at J, with 19 bases between the two ends. CDR1 SGHNT and CDR2 YYREEE come from the germline V gene (reference sequence). The specimen was blood. This TCR was sampled from a woman aged 25 to 39 in good health. The chain couples TRBV5-4 to TRBJ1-1; D gene uncertain. The CDR3 DNA is TGTGCCAGCAGCTCAATCAGAGGTGAAGAAGGCACTGAAGCTTTCTTT. Amino acid sequence: CASSSIRGEEGTEAFF.